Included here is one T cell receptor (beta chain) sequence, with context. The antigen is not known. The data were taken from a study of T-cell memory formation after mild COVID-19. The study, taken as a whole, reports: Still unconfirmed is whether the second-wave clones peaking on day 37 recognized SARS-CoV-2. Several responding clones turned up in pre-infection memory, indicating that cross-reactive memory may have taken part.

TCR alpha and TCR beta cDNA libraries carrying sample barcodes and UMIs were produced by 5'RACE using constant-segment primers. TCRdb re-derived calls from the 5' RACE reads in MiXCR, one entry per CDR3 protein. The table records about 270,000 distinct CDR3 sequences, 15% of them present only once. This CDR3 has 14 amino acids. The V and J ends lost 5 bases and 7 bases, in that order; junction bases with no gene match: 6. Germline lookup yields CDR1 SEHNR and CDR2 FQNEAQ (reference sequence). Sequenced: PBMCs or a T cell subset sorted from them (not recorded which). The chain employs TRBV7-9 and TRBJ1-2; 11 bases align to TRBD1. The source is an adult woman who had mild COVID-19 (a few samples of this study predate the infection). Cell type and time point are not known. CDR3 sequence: CASSPDRGLGGYTF. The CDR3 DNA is TGTGCCAGCAGCCCGGACAGGGGGCTTGGTGGCTACACCTTC.